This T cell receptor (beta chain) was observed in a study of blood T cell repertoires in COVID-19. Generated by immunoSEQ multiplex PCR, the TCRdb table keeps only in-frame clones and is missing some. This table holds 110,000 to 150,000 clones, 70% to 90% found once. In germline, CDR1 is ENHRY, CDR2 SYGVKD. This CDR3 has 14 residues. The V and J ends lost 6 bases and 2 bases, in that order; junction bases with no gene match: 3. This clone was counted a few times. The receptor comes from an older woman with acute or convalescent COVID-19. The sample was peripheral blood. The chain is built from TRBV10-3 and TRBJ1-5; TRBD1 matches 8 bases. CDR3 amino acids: CAISPQGGNQPQHF. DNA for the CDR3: TGTGCCATCAGCCCACAGGGGGGCAATCAGCCCCAGCATTTT.